This T cell receptor beta chain emerged from a study of T cells in Graves' hyperthyroidism and ophthalmopathy. This clonotype appeared many times. The CDR3 totals 12 residues. Between the trimmed V and J ends, which lost 6 bases and 6 bases, there was a span of 14 bases. Germline V CDR1 and CDR2: DFQATT, SNEGSKA (reference sequence). Researchers took RNA transcripts and amplified the TCR beta CDR3 regions from them. During a first-round RT-PCR of the TCR CDR3, the HTBI primer set was used. TCRdb reprocessed the multiplex PCR reads via MiXCR and lists one record per CDR3 protein. The sample lists a few hundred thousand distinct CDR3 sequences, more than 11% seen once, with almost 6% in the top ten. Patients between 18 and 65 years old had hyperthyroidism, newly diagnosed and lasting under 2 months.

The sample consisted of blood. The chain recombines TRBV20-1 with TRBJ1-2; D not resolved. This receptor was identified in a woman in her thirties with Graves' hyperthyroidism that later progressed to Graves' ophthalmopathy. The CDR3 nucleotides are TGCAGTGCATCATCCCGGGCAGATGGCTACACCTTC. Its protein is CSASSRADGYTF.